This T cell receptor (beta chain) was recovered during a study of Graves' ophthalmopathy and Graves' hyperthyroidism. Trimming cost V 10 bases and J 0 bases; bases outside gene matches: 6. The length of the CDR3 is 14 residues. CDR1 and CDR2 (germline): MDHEN, SYDVKM. The sequenced template was RNA, covering the TCR beta CDR3 region. The first round was an RT-PCR with HTBI primers, and the second round was a multiplex PCR. TCRdb called the multiplex PCR reads again in MiXCR, with one record for every CDR3 protein. The sample has roughly 500,000 distinct CDR3 sequences; 13% to 15% are singletons. This clonotype was recorded at least ten times.

Sequenced sample: blood. The V and J genes are TRBV28 and TRBJ1-5; 7 bases fit TRBD1. This clonotype was sampled from a woman aged 25 to 45 with Graves' ophthalmopathy. CDR3 loop: CATQDRFSNQPQHF. The CDR3 nucleotides are TGTGCCACCCAGGACAGGTTTAGCAATCAGCCCCAGCATTTT.